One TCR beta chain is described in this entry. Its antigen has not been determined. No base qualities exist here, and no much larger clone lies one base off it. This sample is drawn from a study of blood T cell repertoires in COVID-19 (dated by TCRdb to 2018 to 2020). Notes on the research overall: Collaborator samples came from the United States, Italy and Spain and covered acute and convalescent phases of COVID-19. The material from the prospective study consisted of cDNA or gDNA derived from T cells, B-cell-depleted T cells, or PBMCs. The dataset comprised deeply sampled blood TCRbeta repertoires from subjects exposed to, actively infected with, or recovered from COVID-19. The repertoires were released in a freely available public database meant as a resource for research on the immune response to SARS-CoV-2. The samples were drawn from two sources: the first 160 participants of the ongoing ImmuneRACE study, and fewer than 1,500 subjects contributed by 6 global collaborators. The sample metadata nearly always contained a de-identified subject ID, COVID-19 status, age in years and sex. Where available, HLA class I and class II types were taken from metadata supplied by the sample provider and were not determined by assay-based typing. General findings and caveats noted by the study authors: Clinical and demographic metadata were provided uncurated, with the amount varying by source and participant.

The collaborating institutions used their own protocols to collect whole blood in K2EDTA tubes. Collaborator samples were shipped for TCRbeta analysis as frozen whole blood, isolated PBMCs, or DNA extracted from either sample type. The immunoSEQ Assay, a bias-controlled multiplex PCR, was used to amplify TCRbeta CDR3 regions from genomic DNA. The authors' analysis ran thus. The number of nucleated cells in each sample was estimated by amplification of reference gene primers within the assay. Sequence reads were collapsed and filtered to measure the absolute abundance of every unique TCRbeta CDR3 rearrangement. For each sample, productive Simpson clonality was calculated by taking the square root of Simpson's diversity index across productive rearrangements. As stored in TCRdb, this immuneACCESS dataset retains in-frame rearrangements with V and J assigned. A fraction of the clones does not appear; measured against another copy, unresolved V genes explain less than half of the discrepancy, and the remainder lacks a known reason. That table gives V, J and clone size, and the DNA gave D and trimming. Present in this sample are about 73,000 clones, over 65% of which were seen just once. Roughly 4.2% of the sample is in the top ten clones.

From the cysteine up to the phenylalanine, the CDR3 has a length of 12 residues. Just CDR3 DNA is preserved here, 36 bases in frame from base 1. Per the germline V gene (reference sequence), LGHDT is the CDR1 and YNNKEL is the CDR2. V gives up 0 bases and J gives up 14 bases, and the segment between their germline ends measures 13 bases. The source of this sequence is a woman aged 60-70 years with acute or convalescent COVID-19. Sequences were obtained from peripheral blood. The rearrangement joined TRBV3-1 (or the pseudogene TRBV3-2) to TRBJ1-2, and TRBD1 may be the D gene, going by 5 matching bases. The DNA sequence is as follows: TGTGCCAGCAGCCAAGATGGGGGGTTGGTTACCTTC. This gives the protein CASSQDGGLVTF.